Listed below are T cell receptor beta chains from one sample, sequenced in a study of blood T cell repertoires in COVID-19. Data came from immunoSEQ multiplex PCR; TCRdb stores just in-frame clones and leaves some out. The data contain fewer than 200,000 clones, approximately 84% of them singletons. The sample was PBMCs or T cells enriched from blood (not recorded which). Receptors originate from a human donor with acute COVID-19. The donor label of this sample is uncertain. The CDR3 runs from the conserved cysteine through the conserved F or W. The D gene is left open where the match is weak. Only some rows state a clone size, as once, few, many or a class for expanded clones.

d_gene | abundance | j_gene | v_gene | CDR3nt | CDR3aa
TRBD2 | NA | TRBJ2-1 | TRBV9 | TGTGCCAGCAGCGCAACCAGCGGGGCCGTCTACAATGAGCAGTTCTTC | CASSATSGAVYNEQFF
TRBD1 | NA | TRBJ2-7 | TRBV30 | TGTGCCTGGAGCTGGACAGGGATTCTTTTCGAGCAGTACTTC | CAWSWTGILFEQYF
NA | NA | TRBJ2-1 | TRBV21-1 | TGTGCCAGCACCCAAATCCCACGCGAACGCAATGAGCAGTTCTTC | CASTQIPRERNEQFF
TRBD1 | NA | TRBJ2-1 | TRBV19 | TGTGCCAGTACCCGGGACAGTAAAATTTTAAATGAGCAGTTCTTC | CASTRDSKILNEQFF
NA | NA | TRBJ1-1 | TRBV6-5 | TGTGCCAGCCGGGGGGGGAATCGATTGAACACTGAAGCTTTCTTT | CASRGGNRLNTEAFF
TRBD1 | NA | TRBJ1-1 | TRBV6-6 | TGTGCCAGCAGGACGCTGGACAGGTTTAACACTGAAGCTTTCTTT | CASRTLDRFNTEAFF
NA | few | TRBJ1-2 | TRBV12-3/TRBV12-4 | TGTGCCAGCAGTACGACCTGGCGGGGCTACACCTTC | CASSTTWRGYTF
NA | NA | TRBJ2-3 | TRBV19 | TGTGCCACCACGACGGGAGGCACAGATACGCAGTATTTT | CATTTGGTDTQYF
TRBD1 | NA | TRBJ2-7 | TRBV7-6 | TGTGCCAGCAGCTTCCGGGACAGTCACCACGAGCAGTACTTC | CASSFRDSHHEQYF
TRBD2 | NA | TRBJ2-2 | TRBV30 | TGTGCCTGGACATTAACTAGCGCGGAGCTGTTTTTT | CAWTLTSAELFF
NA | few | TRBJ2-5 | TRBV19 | TGTGCCAGTAGTATAACCGGCGGCCAAGAGACCCAGTACTTC | CASSITGGQETQYF
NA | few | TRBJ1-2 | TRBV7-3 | TGTGCCAGCAGCTTGGGCCCAGGGAGGAACTATGGCTACACCTTC | CASSLGPGRNYGYTF
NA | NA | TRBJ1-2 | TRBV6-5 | TGTGCCAGCAGTTCTCCGGGGTATGGCTACACCTTC | CASSSPGYGYTF
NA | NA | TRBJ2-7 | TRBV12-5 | TGTGCTAGTGGTTTGCCGCCAGGCTACGAGCAGTACTTC | CASGLPPGYEQYF
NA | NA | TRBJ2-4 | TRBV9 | TGTGCCAGCAGCCCCGGGACTCTAGCCAAAAACATTCAGTACTTC | CASSPGTLAKNIQYF
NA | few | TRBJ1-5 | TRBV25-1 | TGTGCCAGCAGTGCAGGGTGGGGACAGCCCCAGCATTTT | CASSAGWGQPQHF
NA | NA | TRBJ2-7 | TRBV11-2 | TGTGCCAGCAGCTTAAAGCTTACTAGTGGCGTAAACGAGCAGTACTTC | CASSLKLTSGVNEQYF
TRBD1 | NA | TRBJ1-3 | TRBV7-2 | TGTGCCAGCAGCTCGACAGGGAGCTCTGGAAACACCATATATTTT | CASSSTGSSGNTIYF
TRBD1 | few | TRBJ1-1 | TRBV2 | TGTGCCAGCATGGGACAGGGCCTAGCAGCTTTCTTT | CASMGQGLAAFF
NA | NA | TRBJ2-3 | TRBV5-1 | TGCGCCAGCAGCTTTGGCGGGCCCACAGATACGCAGTATTTT | CASSFGGPTDTQYF
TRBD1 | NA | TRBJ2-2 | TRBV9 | TGTGCCAGCAGCGTAGCAGGGGGCGCCGACACCGGGGAGCTGTTTTTT | CASSVAGGADTGELFF
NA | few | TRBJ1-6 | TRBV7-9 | TGTGCCAGCAGCTCCGGACGGGAAAGCTCCTATAATTCACCCCTCCACTTT | CASSSGRESSYNSPLHF
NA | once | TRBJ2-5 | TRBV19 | TGTGCCAGTAGTATAGATGGGTTCGGGGGAGAAGCCGAGACCCAGTACTTC | CASSIDGFGGEAETQYF
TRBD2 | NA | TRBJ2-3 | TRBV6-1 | TGTGCCAGCAGTGGCTCTAGCGGGGGGGCCTCAGATACGCAGTATTTT | CASSGSSGGASDTQYF
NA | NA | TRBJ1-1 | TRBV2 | TGTGCCAGCATAGTCCGGGTTATGAACACTGAAGCTTTCTTT | CASIVRVMNTEAFF
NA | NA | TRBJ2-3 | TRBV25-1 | TGTGCCAGCACGTATGAGGGCGCAGATACGCAGTATTTT | CASTYEGADTQYF
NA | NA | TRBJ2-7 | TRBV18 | TGTGCCAGCTCACCACGCGGGGGCCGCTCCTACGAGCAGTACTTC | CASSPRGGRSYEQYF
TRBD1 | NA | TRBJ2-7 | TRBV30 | TGTGCCTGGAGCTTGGGACAGGGGTACGAGCAGTACTTC | CAWSLGQGYEQYF
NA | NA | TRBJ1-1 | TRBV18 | TGTGCCAGCTCTGACGGGGAGAACACTGAAGCTTTCTTT | CASSDGENTEAFF
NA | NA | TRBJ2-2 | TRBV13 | TGTGCCAGCAGCTTGGGGACTCCCTGGGACGGGGAGCTGTTTTTT | CASSLGTPWDGELFF
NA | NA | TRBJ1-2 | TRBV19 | TGTGCCAGTAGTACGCCAGGGATAGGCTACACCTTC | CASSTPGIGYTF
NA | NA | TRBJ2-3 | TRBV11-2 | TGTGCCAGCAGCTTAGATCAGAACCCCTACAGTGGAGATACGCAGTATTTT | CASSLDQNPYSGDTQYF
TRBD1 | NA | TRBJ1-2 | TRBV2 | TGTGCCAGCAGTGAAGAAAGGGGAACAGGGGGGGAGTATGGCTACACCTTC | CASSEERGTGGEYGYTF
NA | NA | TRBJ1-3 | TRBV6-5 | TGTGCCAGCAGTTCGGGAGTTGTGGGCTCTGGAAACACCATATATTTT | CASSSGVVGSGNTIYF
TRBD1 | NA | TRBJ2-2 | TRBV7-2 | TGTGCCAGCAGCGGCGGGACAGGGGGGAGCACCGGGGAGCTGTTTTTT | CASSGGTGGSTGELFF
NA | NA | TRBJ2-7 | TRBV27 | TGTGCCAGCAGTTTGGCGCATAGCACCTACGAGCAGTACTTC | CASSLAHSTYEQYF
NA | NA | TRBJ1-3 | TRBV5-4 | TGTGCCAGCAGCTTGGCGGAGCGCTCTGGAAACACCATATATTTT | CASSLAERSGNTIYF
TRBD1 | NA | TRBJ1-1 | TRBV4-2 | TGTGCCAGCAGCCAAGATACAGGGGCACCCACTGAAGCTTTCTTT | CASSQDTGAPTEAFF
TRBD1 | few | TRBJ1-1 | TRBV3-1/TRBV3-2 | TGTGCCAGCTCAGCCGGGACAGGGGTGGGGAAAGCTTTCTTT | CASSAGTGVGKAFF
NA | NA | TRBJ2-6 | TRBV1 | TGCACGGCCCGGGGGGCGGGCTCTGGGGCCAACGTCCTGACTTTC | CTARGAGSGANVLTF
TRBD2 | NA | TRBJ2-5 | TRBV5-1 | TGCGCCAGCAGCCCGGCGACTAGCGGTACGGAGACCCAGTACTTC | CASSPATSGTETQYF
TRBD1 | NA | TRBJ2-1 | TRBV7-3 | TGTGCCAGCAGCCTCATACCGGGACAGGGTAAGGTTGAGCAGTTCTTC | CASSLIPGQGKVEQFF
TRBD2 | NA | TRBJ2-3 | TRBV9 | TGTGCCAGCAGCCCGACTAGCAGGGCAGATACGCAGTATTTT | CASSPTSRADTQYF
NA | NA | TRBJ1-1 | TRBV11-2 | TGTGCCAGCAGCCCAGCGGGCGGAACTGAAGCTTTCTTT | CASSPAGGTEAFF
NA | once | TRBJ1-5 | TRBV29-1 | TGCAGCGTGACCCCGGACAGTCCTGATCAGCCCCAGCATTTT | CSVTPDSPDQPQHF
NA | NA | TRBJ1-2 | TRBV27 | TGTGCCAGCAAACCTCCCGGGAGGGGGGGAGGTCGGTACACCTTC | CASKPPGRGGGRYTF
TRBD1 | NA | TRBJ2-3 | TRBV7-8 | TGTGCCAGCAGCTTAGGCCGACAGGGGGCGCAAAGAGATACGCAGTATTTT | CASSLGRQGAQRDTQYF
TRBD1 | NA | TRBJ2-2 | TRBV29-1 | TGCAGCGGCCGGGACAGGGTGGCCGGGGAGCTGTTTTTT | CSGRDRVAGELFF
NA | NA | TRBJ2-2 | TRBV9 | TGTGCCAGCAGCACCGAGGGCGGGGGACAAACCGGGGAGCTGTTTTTT | CASSTEGGGQTGELFF
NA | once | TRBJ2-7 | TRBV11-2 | TGTGCCAGCAGCTTACCGGGAGAGAAAAGGGAGTACTTC | CASSLPGEKREYF
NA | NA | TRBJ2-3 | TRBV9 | TGTGCCAGCAGTCAAGGTGGGGGAGGCGCAGATACGCAGTATTTT | CASSQGGGGADTQYF
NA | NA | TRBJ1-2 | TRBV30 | TGTGCCTGGAGTGAGACATCTAACTATGGCTACACCTTC | CAWSETSNYGYTF
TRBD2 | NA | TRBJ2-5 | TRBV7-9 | TGTGCCAGCAGCTTAGGGGCCAGCGGGGGGAGCCTGAGGGAGACCCAGTACTTC | CASSLGASGGSLRETQYF
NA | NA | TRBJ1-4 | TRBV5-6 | TGTGCCAGCAGTCCGCTTGGGGAGGCGGATGAAAAACTGTTTTTT | CASSPLGEADEKLFF
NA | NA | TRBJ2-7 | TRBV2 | TGTGCCAGCAGTTTACAGGCCTACGAGCAGTACTTC | CASSLQAYEQYF